A single T cell receptor (beta chain) is shown here with its context. This clonotype was recorded many times. The antigen this receptor binds is unknown. It has no much larger one-base neighbor in the sample; base qualities were not kept. The source of the sample is a study of T cells in Graves' hyperthyroidism and ophthalmopathy (dated by TCRdb to about 2019). With respect to the entire study: Peripheral blood was sampled at the time of initial diagnosis, prior to any treatment. Prospective prediction of ophthalmopathy was tested in an independent validation cohort consisting of fewer than 20 hyperthyroidism patients and some 16 patients who later progressed to ophthalmopathy. In six Graves' hyperthyroidism patients, the study also compared T-cell repertoires from thyroid tissue with T-cell repertoires from blood. After sampling, hyperthyroidism patients received methimazole starting at 30 mg daily, and ophthalmopathy patients received high-dose intravenous methylprednisolone. To identify distinguishing TCR V-J signatures, a discovery cohort of around 100 patients was used, comprising some 45 with Graves' ophthalmopathy and 57 with stable Graves' hyperthyroidism. The paper reports TCR Vbeta CDR3 sequencing of some 140 peripheral blood samples: around 41 ophthalmopathy, under 80 hyperthyroidism and 17 progressor patients. The 95 to 100 discovery patients were randomly divided into training and test sets at a 7:3 ratio.

Taken from cysteine to phenylalanine, the CDR3 has 13 residues. Kept here is only the CDR3 DNA, which spans 39 bases and is read in frame from base 1. The V and J ends are trimmed by 0 bases and 8 bases, leaving 10 bases between them. Sequences MNHNS (CDR1) and SASEGT (CDR2) are obtained from the germline V gene. The paper as a whole reports these results and caveats: Most expanded thyroid clonotypes (frequency above 0.001) were also detected in blood, a finding suggesting that blood repertoires may reflect thyroid immune responses. In cross-validation, a model built on a 13 V-J signature told ophthalmopathy apart from stable hyperthyroidism with approximately 90% sensitivity and roughly 83% specificity, and in testing the same model reached 80%/75%. Sample size was not statistically predetermined, and blinding of investigators to group allocation was not performed. During validation, the model predicted progression to ophthalmopathy a median of about 6.5 months ahead of onset, with 60% to 71% sensitivity and roughly 75% specificity.

In the ophthalmopathy patients, disease was moderately to severely active, with a Clinical Activity Score of 3 or more, a NOSPECS grade of 4 or more, and a duration of less than 3 months. Any patient with an uncontrolled infection, another autoimmune disease, pregnancy or lactation was excluded. Diagnoses were based on clinical symptoms, serum thyroxine and TRAb, thyroid ultrasound and orbital computed tomography. PBMCs were separated from roughly 9.3 ml of fresh peripheral blood using Ficoll-Paque density gradient centrifugation. Total RNA was extracted with Trizol reagent, and quality was checked on an Agilent 2100 Bioanalyzer. Amplification of TCR beta CDR3 regions was carried out from RNA transcripts. A first-round RT-PCR of the TCR CDR3 used the HTBI primer set with the Qiagen OneStep RT-PCR kit. Libraries were constructed in a second round of multiplex PCR, after which size selection and purification were performed. Libraries were sequenced paired-end with 100 bp reads on an Illumina HiSeq2000. Per the source publication's procedure: SOAPnuke was used to process the raw data, removing reads that contained adapters or uncalled bases, had a mean Phred below 15, or lacked an exact match to the constant primer or identifier. High-quality paired reads were merged with COPE v1.2.5, and unique nucleotide sequences were defined as clonotypes. Clonotypes were aligned to IMGT TRBV, TRBD and TRBJ reference segments using MiTCR v1.1. Analysis was restricted to V-J combinations with a frequency above 0.0001, which covered roughly 99% of repertoires. A TCS score was defined as the ratio of F50 (clonal expansion) to E x V (chaos), with BLOSUM62-based TCRdist applied between CDR3 peptides within each V-J. Welch's t-statistics and random forest reduced around 520 V-J features to 13, which were used in a naive Bayes classifier (R e1071). TCRdb redid the processing of the public reads, applying fastp at Q25 and MiXCR, and retained in-frame beta chains. Records with the same CDR3 protein are collapsed into one entry carrying the most frequent genes and DNA. What appears here as the V and J calls and clone size reflects TCRdb's work, not the paper's. The table for this sample lists under 350,000 distinct CDR3 sequences; around 13% of them were counted only once. Of the sample, 30% to 40% is held by the ten largest clones.

This sequence originates from a woman aged 40 to 50 with Graves' ophthalmopathy. The sample was blood. This receptor chain uses TRBV6-1 and TRBJ1-2; D gene: possibly TRBD1, on 5 matching bases. The sequence in DNA is TGTGCCAGCAGTGAAGCGGCAGGGTGGGGCTACACCTTC. The translation is CASSEAAGWGYTF.